Below are 31 T cell receptor beta chains sequenced from a single sample in a study of CD4 T cell repertoires in COVID-19. Assay: immunoSEQ multiplex PCR; the TCRdb copy retains only in-frame clones and omits some. This table holds some 80,000 clones, 80% to 90% found once. The sequencing here drew on CD4+ T cells from peripheral blood, taken after recovery from COVID-19. The receptors come from a human donor who had COVID-19.

The CDR3 reads CASSSQTGTDTQYF. DNA for the CDR3: TGTGCCAGCAGCTCACAGACAGGCACAGATACGCAGTATTTT. V gene TRBV7-2 combines with J gene TRBJ2-3; tentative D call: TRBD1 (5 bases). The germline V gene encodes CDR1 SGHTA and CDR2 FQGNSA. Trimming took 4 bases from V and 1 from J, leaving 9 bases between them. CDR3 length: 14 residues.

This clone turned up a few times. This chain uses TRBV7-2 with TRBJ2-5; 8 bases align to TRBD2. CDR1 SGHTA and CDR2 FQGNSA come from the germline V gene. CDR3 length: 15 residues. Unmatched junction bases numbered 2, after V lost 1 base and J lost 1 base. CDR3 residues: CASSLGLAPQETQYF. The CDR3 DNA sequence: TGTGCCAGCAGCTTAGGACTAGCGCCCCAAGAGACCCAGTACTTC.

The chain combines TRBV6-6 with TRBJ2-7, with a weak D call TRBD2 (6 bases). The length of the CDR3 is 14 residues. V lost 5 bases and J lost 3, with 14 bases in between. The germline gives CDR1 MNHNY, CDR2 SVGAGI (reference sequence). The CDR3 loop is CASSLGDGGYEQYF. CDR3 in DNA: TGTGCCAGCAGTCTGGGGGACGGGGGCTACGAGCAGTACTTC.

The chain carries TRBV11-2 and TRBJ2-1; 11 bases are shared with TRBD1. The CDR3 length is 18 residues. Germline loops: CDR1 SGHAT, CDR2 FQNNGV. V dropped 8 bases and J dropped 3; count of bases not matched to a gene: 15. CDR3 region: CASQARTGGMPNYNEQFF. The CDR3 nucleotides read TGTGCCAGCCAAGCCCGGACAGGGGGCATGCCTAACTACAATGAGCAGTTCTTC.

The genes are TRBV7-2 and TRBJ2-3, with D hard to call. This CDR3 region has 12 residues. CDR1 and CDR2 (germline): SGHTA, FQGNSA. Trimming removed 5 bases from V and 2 bases from J, with 5 bases in between. CDR3 in amino acids: CASSPPTDTQYF. In DNA form, the CDR3 reads TGTGCCAGCAGCCCCCCCACAGATACGCAGTATTTT.

V usage is TRBV6-1 and J usage is TRBJ2-2, with TRBD1 matching 11 bases. The V gene's germline CDR1 is MNHNS and CDR2 SASEGT. V gave up 8 bases and J gave up 4 bases; unmatched junction bases: 3. The CDR3 length is 14 residues. The CDR3 region is CASLGTGGTGELFF. For the CDR3, the DNA is TGTGCCAGCCTCGGGACAGGGGGCACCGGGGAGCTGTTTTTT.

This chain uses TRBV5-1 with TRBJ2-3; 9 nucleotides agree with TRBD1. This CDR3 comprises 14 residues. Germline values: CDR1 SGHRS, CDR2 YFSETQ. With 4 bases clipped from V and 5 bases from J, the junction kept 5 bases outside the gene matches. The CDR3 here is CASSPGQGGDTQYF. The CDR3 DNA reads TGCGCCAGCAGCCCGGGACAGGGCGGAGATACGCAGTATTTT.

The chain has TRBV6-6 and TRBJ2-2, with D uncertain. V lost 9 bases and J lost 2, with 10 bases in between. Germline V gene lookup returns CDR1 MNHNY and CDR2 SVGAGI (reference sequence). The CDR3 has 13 amino acids. The DNA for the CDR3 is TGTGCCAGTTCGTGGGGAAACACCGGGGAGCTGTTTTTT. It codes for CASSWGNTGELFF.

This clone was observed once. This chain connects TRBV7-9 to TRBJ2-5, with 10 nucleotides matching TRBD1. This CDR3 region has 15 residues. V lost 3 bases to trimming and J lost 3 bases; unmatched junction nucleotides: 4. CDR1 is SEHNR, CDR2 FQNEAQ, per germline (reference sequence). CDR3 loop: CASSFRGQGKETQYF. The CDR3 DNA sequence: TGTGCCAGCAGCTTTAGGGGACAGGGGAAAGAGACCCAGTACTTC. Full variable domain (rest looked up from reference TRBV7-9 and TRBJ2-5): DTGVSQNPRHKITKRGQNVTFRCDPISEHNRLYWYRQTLGQGPEFLTYFQNEAQLEKSRLLSDRFSAERPKGSFSTLEIQRTEQGDSAMYLCASSFRGQGKETQYFGPGTRLLVL.

J is TRBJ2-7 and V is TRBV5-4; the match to TRBD2 covers 7 bases. The germline V gene encodes CDR1 SGHNT and CDR2 YYREEE (reference sequence). Trimming removed 4 bases from V and 4 bases from J; junction bases left unmatched: 11. The CDR3 is 15 amino acids. CDR3 sequence: CASSPAGGNNYEQYF. Written as DNA, the CDR3 is TGTGCCAGCAGCCCCGCCGGGGGGAACAATTACGAGCAGTACTTC.

The chain employs TRBV19 and TRBJ2-1; D gene uncertain. The CDR3 contains 14 residues. Per the germline V gene, CDR1 is LNHDA and CDR2 is SQIVND (reference sequence). V was clipped by 0 bases and J by 7 bases, with 10 bases between them. The CDR3 spells CASSIDHGSNEQFF. The CDR3 DNA follows: TGTGCCAGTAGTATAGATCACGGGTCTAATGAGCAGTTCTTC.

The J gene is TRBJ1-5, the V gene TRBV6-6; 8 nucleotides match TRBD1. Trimming at V came to 5 bases and at J to 0 bases, leaving 3 bases not matched to a gene. Germline assignment: CDR1 MNHNY and CDR2 SVGAGI (reference sequence). This CDR3 contains 15 residues. CDR3 loop: CASSRQGFSNQPQHF. In DNA form, the CDR3 reads TGTGCCAGCAGTCGACAGGGGTTTAGCAATCAGCCCCAGCATTTT.

The chain combines TRBV28 with TRBJ2-3, with unresolved D. Trimming cost V 5 bases and J 6 bases, with 12 bases left between them. The CDR3 has 13 amino acids. The germline V gene encodes CDR1 MDHEN and CDR2 SYDVKM. CDR3 nucleotides: TGTGCCAGCAGTCCCGCCGGAAGTGATACGCAGTATTTT. Its translation is CASSPAGSDTQYF.

V usage is TRBV2 and J usage is TRBJ2-6, with TRBD1 matching 7 bases. CDR3 length: 16 residues. The germline V gene encodes CDR1 SNHLY and CDR2 FYNNEI. Trimming at V came to 5 bases and at J to 0 bases, leaving 4 bases not matched to a gene. CDR3 DNA: TGTGCCAGCAGTAGGCAGGGGGTCTCTGGGGCCAACGTCCTGACTTTC. This encodes CASSRQGVSGANVLTF.

V gene TRBV12-5 combines with J gene TRBJ2-1; no firm D call. Trimming shortened V by 2 bases and J by 6 bases, and 5 bases separated the two germline ends. Germline V gene sequence: CDR1 LGHNT, CDR2 FRNRAP. CDR3 size: 12 residues. In DNA, the CDR3 is TGTGCTAGTGGTTTGTTCGGCAATGAGCAGTTCTTC. This codes for CASGLFGNEQFF.

The chain employs TRBV19 and TRBJ2-4; possible D gene TRBD1, 6 bases. Germline V gene lookup returns CDR1 LNHDA and CDR2 SQIVND (reference sequence). Trimming left V 8 bases short and J 0 bases short, with 11 bases between. CDR3 length equals 14 residues. The CDR3 DNA follows: TGTGCCAGTCAGGGGATACTAGCCAAAAACATTCAGTACTTC. Translating it yields CASQGILAKNIQYF.

The V call is TRBV28, the J call TRBJ1-1; D call uncertain. Germline values: CDR1 MDHEN, CDR2 SYDVKM. This CDR3 has 13 residues. V lost 3 bases and J 1 base, leaving 6 bases between the germline ends. The CDR3 here is CASSLPRNTEAFF. The CDR3 bases are TGTGCCAGCAGTTTGCCTCGGAACACTGAAGCTTTCTTT. Supplemented by reference TRBV28 and TRBJ1-1, the full variable domain reads DVKVTQSSRYLVKRTGEKVFLECVQDMDHENMFWYRQDPGLGLRLIYFSYDVKMKEKGDIPEGYSVSREKKERFSLILESASTNQTSMYLCASSLPRNTEAFFGQGTRLTVV.

The chain carries TRBV2 and TRBJ2-3, with TRBD1 matching 8 bases. V shed 6 bases, J shed 0 bases, and the junction held 2 bases outside the gene matches. The germline V gene encodes CDR1 SNHLY and CDR2 FYNNEI. The CDR3 is 14 residues long. DNA of the CDR3: TGTGCCAGCAGCAGGGACAGGAGCACAGATACGCAGTATTTT. Protein sequence: CASSRDRSTDTQYF.

There are a few counts of this clone. The rearrangement links TRBV19 to TRBJ2-3; 8 bases match TRBD1. The germline V gene has CDR1 LNHDA and CDR2 SQIVND (reference sequence). Trimming removed 2 bases from V and 4 bases from J; junction bases left unmatched: 14. This CDR3 region has 18 residues. The CDR3 protein is CASSIRSTGVGSADTQYF. The CDR3 nucleotides are TGTGCCAGTAGTATACGATCGACAGGGGTCGGGAGTGCAGATACGCAGTATTTT.

This rearrangement joins TRBV19 to TRBJ1-5; possibly TRBD1 for D (6 bases). CDR3 length: 14 residues. Trimming took 5 bases from V and 7 from J, leaving 15 bases between them. Germline-derived CDR1 and CDR2 are LNHDA and SQIVND (reference sequence). The chain's CDR3 is CASSSTQGNQPQHF. The DNA for the CDR3 is TGTGCCAGTAGTTCCACACAGGGTAACCAGCCCCAGCATTTT.

This chain links TRBV12-3 or TRBV12-4 with TRBJ2-2, with D tentatively TRBD1 (6 bases). V lost 6 bases and J 11 bases, leaving 13 bases between the germline ends. The CDR3 length is 12 residues. The CDR3 nucleotides are TGTGCCAGCAGGCCACAGGGAAAAGAGCTGTTTTTT. Protein product: CASRPQGKELFF.

The V call is TRBV6-6, the J call TRBJ1-1; D might be TRBD1 (6 bases). This CDR3 is built from 14 residues. Germline V gene sequence: CDR1 MNHNY, CDR2 SVGAGI (reference sequence). Trimming took off 4 bases at V and 5 bases at J, with 14 bases between the two ends. The CDR3 bases are TGTGCCAGCAGTTCCGCCGACAGGACGACTGAAGCTTTCTTT. Its translation: CASSSADRTTEAFF.

J is TRBJ2-7 and V is TRBV7-9; possible D gene TRBD1, 6 bases. V was shortened by 1 base and J by 4 bases, with 14 bases between the two germline ends. CDR1 and CDR2 (germline): SEHNR, FQNEAQ (reference sequence). This CDR3 comprises 15 residues. CDR3 DNA: TGTGCCAGCAGCTTAGTTGGCAGGGGTAGGTACGAGCAGTACTTC. Translation gives CASSLVGRGRYEQYF.

V and J are TRBV5-1 and TRBJ2-5, with 8 positions matching TRBD2. The junction had 16 bases not matched to a gene; V was cut back by 6 bases and J by 6 bases. Germline V gene lookup returns CDR1 SGHRS and CDR2 YFSETQ. CDR3 length equals 16 residues. CDR3 sequence reads: CASTPEGTRSRKTQYF. The CDR3 bases are TGCGCCAGCACCCCGGAGGGGACTAGGAGTAGGAAGACCCAGTACTTC.

The chain couples TRBV5-1 to TRBJ2-1; 9 bases match TRBD2. V was clipped by 0 bases and J by 10 bases; unmatched bases: 8. The CDR3 is 15 residues long. Germline V gene data show CDR1 as SGHRS and CDR2 as YFSETQ. The CDR3 protein is CASSLAAGGPAEQFF. In DNA form, the CDR3 reads TGCGCCAGCAGCTTGGCCGCGGGAGGGCCCGCCGAGCAGTTCTTC.

The chain employs TRBV19 and TRBJ2-2; possible D gene TRBD1, 5 bases. The CDR3 length is 14 residues. Between the trimmed V and J ends, which lost 7 bases and 1 base, there was a span of 10 bases. Germline V gives CDR1 LNHDA, CDR2 SQIVND (reference sequence). DNA of the CDR3: TGTGCCAGTATCGCAGGGTGGAACACCGGGGAGCTGTTTTTT. Its protein is CASIAGWNTGELFF.

The rearrangement links TRBV6-4 to TRBJ2-3, with 8 bases identical to TRBD2. From germline, CDR1 is MRHNA and CDR2 SNTAGT. The CDR3 covers 15 residues. With V trimmed by 8 bases and J by 5 bases, 12 bases remained unmatched. CDR3 DNA sequence: TGTGCCAGCGGGATGATAGCGGGGTCTTTAGATACGCAGTATTTT. Its protein product is CASGMIAGSLDTQYF.

The genes are TRBV29-1 and TRBJ2-1, with 9 bases aligning to TRBD1. The CDR3 covers 15 residues. The V gene end was trimmed by 7 bases and the J gene end by 9 bases; junction bases not matched to a gene: 16. Germline CDR1 SQVTM, CDR2 ANQGSEA. CDR3 nucleotides: TGCAGCGCCCCCTTGGGGACAGGGAGCCTTCGTGAGCAGTTCTTC. Its translation: CSAPLGTGSLREQFF.

The chain joins TRBV7-8 to TRBJ1-2; possible D gene TRBD1, 6 bases. CDR1 is SGHVS and CDR2 is FQNEAQ in the germline V gene. The CDR3 is made up of 14 amino acids. V was pared by 1 base and J by 4 bases, with 10 bases between. CDR3 DNA sequence: TGTGCCAGCAGCTTAGAGGGCAGGGGCTATGGCTACACCTTC. Its protein is CASSLEGRGYGYTF.

The rearrangement joins TRBV7-2 to TRBJ2-1; D is perhaps TRBD1 (6 bases). This CDR3 has 18 amino acids. Germline V lookup: CDR1 SGHTA, CDR2 FQGNSA. Trimming pared 6 bases from V and 5 bases from J, leaving 26 bases between. This CDR3 reads CASSLLPDPTRGNNEQFF. The DNA for the CDR3 is TGTGCCAGCAGTCTACTCCCGGACCCAACTAGGGGGAACAATGAGCAGTTCTTC.

The V gene is TRBV2, the J gene TRBJ2-7, with 7 bases identical to TRBD1. Trimming cost V 5 bases and J 3 bases; bases outside gene matches: 7. Per the germline V gene, CDR1 is SNHLY and CDR2 is FYNNEI. The length of the CDR3 is 14 residues. The CDR3 reads CASSPQGVLYEQYF. CDR3 sequence (DNA): TGTGCCAGCAGTCCCCAGGGGGTGCTCTACGAGCAGTACTTC.